The subject of this entry is one T cell receptor (beta chain). Its antigen is not known. Production of TCR cDNA was by 5'RACE template switching, which also added a universal primer site and UMIs. From the 5' RACE reads, TCRdb called clonotypes with MiXCR, one entry per CDR3 protein. Found here are approximately 93,000 distinct CDR3 sequences, roughly 5.2% of them singletons; the top ten hold over 40%. This CDR3 region has 15 residues. Germline V gene sequence: CDR1 MNHEY, CDR2 SVGEGT. V lost 5 bases and J lost 5; bases outside the gene matches: 7. These data belong to a study of T cells after yellow fever vaccination. Study-wide points: The appearance of a small share of clonotypes in both CD4 and CD8 compartments was observed.

The sequenced sample was CD8+ T cells sorted from PBMCs, obtained 10 days after the yellow fever booster vaccination. V is TRBV6-2 or TRBV6-3 and J is TRBJ2-3; TRBD2 matches 10 bases. This TCR was sampled from a man between 18 and 35 years old who received the YFV17D yellow fever vaccine. CDR3 sequence: CASSVQAGGQDTQYF. The CDR3 bases are TGTGCCAGCAGTGTACAAGCGGGGGGGCAAGATACGCAGTATTTT.